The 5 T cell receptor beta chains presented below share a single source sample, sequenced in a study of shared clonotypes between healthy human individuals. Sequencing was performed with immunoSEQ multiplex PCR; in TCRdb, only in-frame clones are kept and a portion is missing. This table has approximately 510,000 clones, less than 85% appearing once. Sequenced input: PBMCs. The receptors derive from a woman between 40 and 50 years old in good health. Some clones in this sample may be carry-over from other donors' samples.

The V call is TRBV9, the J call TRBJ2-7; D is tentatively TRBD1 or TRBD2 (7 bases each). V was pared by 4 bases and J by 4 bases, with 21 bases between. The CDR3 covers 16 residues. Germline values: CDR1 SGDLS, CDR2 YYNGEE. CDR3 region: CASSSPGGGGAYEQYF. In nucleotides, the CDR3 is TGTGCCAGCAGCAGTCCGGGAGGAGGGGGCGCATACGAGCAGTACTTC.

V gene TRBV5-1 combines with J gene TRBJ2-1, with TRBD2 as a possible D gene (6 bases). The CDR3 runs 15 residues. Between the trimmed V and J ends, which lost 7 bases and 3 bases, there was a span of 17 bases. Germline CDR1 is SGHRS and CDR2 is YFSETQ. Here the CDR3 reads CASGIDGRNYNEQFF. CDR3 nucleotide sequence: TGCGCCAGCGGTATAGATGGGAGGAACTACAATGAGCAGTTCTTC.

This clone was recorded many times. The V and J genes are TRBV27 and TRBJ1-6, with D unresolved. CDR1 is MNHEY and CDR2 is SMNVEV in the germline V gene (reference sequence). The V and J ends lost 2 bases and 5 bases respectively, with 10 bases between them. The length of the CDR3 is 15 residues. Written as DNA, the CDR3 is TGTGCCAGCAGTTTAGTGCGGCTCCATAATTCACCCCTCCACTTT. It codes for CASSLVRLHNSPLHF.

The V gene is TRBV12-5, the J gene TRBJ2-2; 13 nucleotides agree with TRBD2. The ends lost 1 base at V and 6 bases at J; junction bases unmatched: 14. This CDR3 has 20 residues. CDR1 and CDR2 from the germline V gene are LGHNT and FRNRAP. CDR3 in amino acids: CASGLAPLAGGPNFPGELFF. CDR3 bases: TGTGCTAGTGGTTTGGCTCCACTAGCGGGAGGGCCTAATTTTCCCGGGGAGCTGTTTTTT.

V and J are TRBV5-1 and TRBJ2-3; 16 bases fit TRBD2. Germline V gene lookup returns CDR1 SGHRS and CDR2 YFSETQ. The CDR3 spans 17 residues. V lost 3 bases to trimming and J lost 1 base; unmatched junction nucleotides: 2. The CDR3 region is CASSWGLAGGGTDTQYF. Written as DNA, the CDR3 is TGCGCCAGCAGCTGGGGACTAGCGGGAGGGGGCACAGATACGCAGTATTTT.